The clone carrying this T cell receptor beta chain has just a few counts. Its antigen is currently unknown. The PCR employed 60 Vbeta primers together with 13 Jbeta primers. The data were produced by immunoSEQ multiplex PCR, yet TCRdb's version contains in-frame clones alone and is incomplete. Altogether about 130,000 clones are present, roughly three quarters being singletons, with the ten largest covering roughly 1%. The data originate from a study of cytomegalovirus exposure and HLA in healthy donors. In the study overall: An earlier analysis found around 120 million unique TCR beta sequences from about 190 million T cells. A preliminary data release comprised tens of millions of unique TCRs obtained from HLA-typed donors.

Findings and limits, study-wide: Sequencing likely generated an artifact that appeared as a cluster of highly shared sequence variants.

Sequencing was done on a sample of PBMCs. This clonotype was obtained from a woman aged 60 to 75 in good health and CMV-seronegative.

In DNA, the CDR3 is TGTGCCAGCAGCTCCGTCAGCAGGGTAGGAGCTAACTATGGCTACACCTTC. Amino acid sequence: CASSSVSRVGANYGYTF. This rearrangement joins TRBV13 to TRBJ1-2; possibly TRBD1 for D (5 bases). V gave up 4 bases and J gave up 0 bases, with 18 bases separating them. The germline gives CDR1 PRHDT, CDR2 FYEKMQ (reference sequence). The CDR3 spans 17 residues.